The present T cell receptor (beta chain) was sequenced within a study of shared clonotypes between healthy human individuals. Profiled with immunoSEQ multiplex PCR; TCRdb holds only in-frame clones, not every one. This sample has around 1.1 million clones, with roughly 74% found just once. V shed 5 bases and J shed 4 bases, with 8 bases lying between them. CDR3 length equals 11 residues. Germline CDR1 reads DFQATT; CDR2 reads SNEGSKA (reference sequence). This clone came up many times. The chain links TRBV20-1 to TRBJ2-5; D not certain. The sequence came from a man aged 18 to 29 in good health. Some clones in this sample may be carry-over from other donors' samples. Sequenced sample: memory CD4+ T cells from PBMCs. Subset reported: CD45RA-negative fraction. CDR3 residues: CSAGRPETQYF. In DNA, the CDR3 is TGCAGTGCTGGACGGCCAGAGACCCAGTACTTC.